The 30 T cell receptor beta chains listed next were all sequenced from one sample in a study of blood T cells in healthy people across ages. Using a J-beta primer mix together with a sample-barcoded 5' primer, a second PCR was run for about 7 to 12 cycles. TCRdb reprocessed the 5' RACE reads via MiXCR and lists one record per CDR3 protein. Here the sample spans hundreds of thousands of distinct CDR3 sequences, about 42% being singletons. Sample: blood. These receptors originate from a man aged 80 or over in good health.

The V call is TRBV18, the J call TRBJ2-5; weak D call: TRBD1 (5 bases). The J call is doubtful: the DNA matches TRBJ2-7 better. Germline lookup yields CDR1 KGHSH and CDR2 LQKENI. This CDR3 is 15 amino acids long. CDR3 sequence (DNA): TGTGCCAGCTCACCAAAGCGTCAGGGTGGGAACGAGCAGTACTTC. Translated: CASSPKRQGGNEQYF.

Of note for this clonotype: An end of the junction differs from the germline gene, which may be a read error. The J gene is TRBJ2-7, the V gene TRBV5-1, with 13 bases lining up with TRBD2. The germline V gene encodes CDR1 SGHRS and CDR2 YFSETQ. This CDR3 comprises 17 residues. DNA of the CDR3: TGCGCCAGCAGCAAAGGGACTAGCGGGGTAAGCTCCTCCGAGCAGTACTTC. The encoded protein is CASSKGTSGVSSSEQYF. The full variable domain, rest sourced from reference TRBV5-1 and TRBJ2-7, is KAGVTQTPRYLIKTRGQQVTLSCSPISGHRSVSWYQQTPGQGLQFLFEYFSETQRNKGNFPGRFSGRQFSNSRSEMNVSTLELGDSALYLCASSKGTSGVSSSEQYFGPGTRLTVT.

Remarks on this clonotype: Possible read error: a much larger clone is one base away. The rearrangement uses TRBV6-5 and TRBJ2-5, with 10 nucleotides matching TRBD2. The J call may be incorrect, as the DNA end agrees better with TRBJ2-7. This CDR3 has 14 residues. Germline CDR1 reads MNHEY; CDR2 reads SVGAGI. For the CDR3, the DNA is TGTGCCAGCAGTCCTAGCGGGAGTACATACGAGCAGTACTTC. Translated, it gives CASSPSGSTYEQYF.

This clonotype was detected a few times. This chain uses TRBV2 with TRBJ2-1; no definite D call. This CDR3 is 10 amino acids long. CDR1 is SNHLY and CDR2 is FYNNEI in the germline V gene. Trimming left V 4 bases short and J 8 bases short, with 3 bases between. CDR3 in amino acids: CASSVYEQFF. The CDR3 DNA reads TGTGCCAGCAGTGTGTATGAGCAGTTCTTC.

This clonotype has just a few counts. The chain carries TRBV20-1 and TRBJ2-3; no firm D call. The germline gives CDR1 DFQATT, CDR2 SNEGSKA (reference sequence). This CDR3 comprises 12 residues. Between the trimmed V and J ends, which lost 1 base and 5 bases, there was a span of 7 bases. The CDR3 bases are TGCAGTGCTAGAGTTGGTAGAGATACGCAGTATTTT. Protein product: CSARVGRDTQYF.

The V gene is TRBV4-2, the J gene TRBJ1-2; D is ambiguous. Germline V gene lookup returns CDR1 LGHNA and CDR2 YNFKEQ. Trimming took 0 bases from V and 3 from J, leaving 11 bases between them. The CDR3 consists of 15 residues. CDR3 protein: CASSQDLDGDYGYTF. CDR3 sequence (DNA): TGTGCCAGCAGCCAAGATCTCGACGGAGACTATGGCTACACCTTC.

This clonotype was seen only a few times. The rearrangement links TRBV4-1 to TRBJ2-7; 8 bases are a match to TRBD1. Germline V gene data show CDR1 as MGHRA and CDR2 as YSYEKL. The CDR3 has 15 amino acids. Trimming took 1 base from V and 0 from J; bases not matched to a gene: 2. The CDR3 DNA reads TGCGCCAGCAGCCAAGGGACAGGGAACTCCTACGAGCAGTACTTC. This gives the protein CASSQGTGNSYEQYF.

As to this clonotype: A much larger clone lies a single base off, so this may be a read error. This sequence joins TRBV29-1 and TRBJ1-2; a possible D gene is TRBD1 (6 bases). Germline-derived CDR1 and CDR2 are SQVTM and ANQGSEA. With 3 bases removed from V and 3 bases from J, the gap between germline ends came to 20 bases. This CDR3 has 16 residues. CDR3 DNA sequence: TGCAGCGTTGATTCGAAGCGGGGGGCGAGGGACTATGGCTACACCTTC. This sequence encodes CSVDSKRGARDYGYTF.

V and J are TRBV6-5 and TRBJ2-4; 11 nucleotides line up with TRBD1. The assigned J gene may be wrong: the sequence end matches TRBJ2-7 better. Germline V gives CDR1 MNHEY, CDR2 SVGAGI. There are 15 residues in the CDR3. The CDR3 region has the DNA TGTGCCACCGACCCCGGGACAGGGGGATCCTACGAGCAGTACTTC. Translation: CATDPGTGGSYEQYF.

This rearrangement joins TRBV29-1 to TRBJ2-3; TRBD2 agrees at 14 bases. V was pared by 5 bases and J by 5 bases, with 6 bases of the junction left unmatched. The CDR3 has 15 amino acids. Germline V lookup: CDR1 SQVTM, CDR2 ANQGSEA. The DNA of the CDR3 is TGCAGCGTTCCAAGACTAGCGGGAGGGGGAGATACGCAGTATTTT. This sequence encodes CSVPRLAGGGDTQYF.

The V call is TRBV20-1, the J call TRBJ2-1; TRBD2 agrees at 8 bases. V shed 1 base, J shed 7 bases, and the junction held 6 bases outside the gene matches. The CDR3 has 14 amino acids. Germline CDR1 and CDR2: DFQATT and SNEGSKA (reference sequence). The CDR3 loop reads CSARGAGEFNEQFF. CDR3 coding DNA: TGCAGTGCTAGAGGAGCGGGAGAGTTTAATGAGCAGTTCTTC.

This clonotype has only a few counts. This chain uses TRBV7-2 with TRBJ1-4, with unresolved D. The CDR3 runs 14 residues. The germline CDR1 and CDR2 sequences are SGHTA and FQGNSA. V was clipped by 1 base and J by 4 bases, with 7 bases between them. CDR3 DNA sequence: TGTGCCAGCAGCTTAGGGGGAAATAATGAAAAACTGTTTTTT. Amino acid sequence: CASSLGGNNEKLFF.

This clonotype occurred a few times. The chain couples TRBV5-1 to TRBJ2-1, with 16 bases lining up with TRBD2. The CDR3 is 13 amino acids. With 7 bases clipped from V and 9 bases from J, the junction kept 1 base outside the gene matches. Germline V lookup: CDR1 SGHRS, CDR2 YFSETQ. The chain's CDR3 is CASGTSGRVEQFF. CDR3 bases: TGCGCCAGCGGGACTAGCGGGAGGGTTGAGCAGTTCTTC.

The rearrangement uses TRBV7-8 and TRBJ1-5; 9 bases fit TRBD1. V was clipped by 0 bases and J by 4 bases; unmatched bases: 1. The V gene's germline CDR1 is SGHVS and CDR2 FQNEAQ. The CDR3 consists of 15 residues. The CDR3 loop is CASSLAGQGNQPQHF. The CDR3 DNA sequence: TGTGCCAGCAGCTTAGCCGGACAGGGGAATCAGCCCCAGCATTTT.

V usage is TRBV6-5 and J usage is TRBJ2-1, with D unresolved. Trimming took 2 bases from V and 0 from J, leaving 11 bases between them. The V gene's germline CDR1 is MNHEY and CDR2 SVGAGI. The CDR3 is made up of 16 amino acids. The CDR3 loop reads CASSYRRPSSYNEQFF. The DNA of the CDR3 is TGTGCCAGCAGTTACCGGCGCCCGAGCTCCTACAATGAGCAGTTCTTC.

V is TRBV15 and J is TRBJ1-1, with D perhaps TRBD1 (5 bases). V was clipped by 1 base and J by 1 base, with 10 bases between them. Germline assignment: CDR1 LNHNV and CDR2 YYDKDF (reference sequence). CDR3 size: 15 residues. DNA of the CDR3: TGTGCCACCAGCAGAGGAAGGACACAGAACACTGAAGCTTTCTTT. Amino acids: CATSRGRTQNTEAFF.

The gene calls are TRBV4-3 and TRBJ1-4; D might be TRBD1 (5 bases). V lost 0 bases and J 0 bases, leaving 8 bases between the germline ends. Germline V lookup: CDR1 LGHNA, CDR2 YSLEER. This CDR3 contains 16 residues. The CDR3 region has the DNA TGCGCCAGCAGCCAAGATCGAGGGGCAACTAATGAAAAACTGTTTTTT. It codes for CASSQDRGATNEKLFF.

The rearrangement links TRBV29-1 to TRBJ2-1; 9 bases match TRBD1. V was pared by 8 bases and J by 4 bases, with 21 bases of the junction left unmatched. CDR3 size: 18 residues. Germline CDR1 and CDR2: SQVTM and ANQGSEA. The CDR3 bases are TGCAGCTCGGGACAGGGAAGTTTTGCGGGAGTTGGTTACAATGAGCAGTTCTTC. Its translation is CSSGQGSFAGVGYNEQFF.

Many counts were recorded for this clonotype. V gene TRBV12-3 or TRBV12-4 combines with J gene TRBJ1-2; 9 nucleotides agree with TRBD1. CDR3 length: 15 amino acids. Trimming cost V 7 bases and J 4 bases; bases outside gene matches: 10. CDR3 sequence (DNA): TGTGCCAGCACCCCCTCAACAGGGGGCGGCTATGGCTACACCTTC. Translating it yields CASTPSTGGGYGYTF.

The V and J genes are TRBV20-1 and TRBJ2-7, with 11 bases fitting TRBD2. This CDR3 region has 14 residues. Per the germline V gene, CDR1 is DFQATT and CDR2 is SNEGSKA (reference sequence). The ends lost 6 bases at V and 0 bases at J; junction bases unmatched: 4. The CDR3 DNA reads TGCAGTGCCCCGGGACTAGCGGCCTCCTACGAGCAGTACTTC. This sequence encodes CSAPGLAASYEQYF.

V gene TRBV9 combines with J gene TRBJ2-2; D is ambiguous. The CDR3 contains 13 residues. Trimming took off 1 base at V and 3 bases at J, with 4 bases between the two ends. Germline lookup yields CDR1 SGDLS and CDR2 YYNGEE. The CDR3 nucleotides read TGTGCCAGCAGCGTAACCCACACCGGGGAGCTGTTTTTT. This sequence encodes CASSVTHTGELFF.

This clonotype came up many times. V and J are TRBV7-2 and TRBJ2-1; D is uncertain. V gave up 8 bases and J gave up 7 bases, with 12 bases separating them. From germline, CDR1 is SGHTA and CDR2 FQGNSA. This CDR3 has 12 amino acids. CDR3 coding DNA: TGTGCCAGCGGAAGGGAAGGAAATGAGCAGTTCTTC. The encoded protein is CASGREGNEQFF.

In this sample, this clonotype turned up a few times. The chain combines TRBV12-3 or TRBV12-4 with TRBJ2-3, with TRBD2 matching over 8 bases. The CDR3 extends over 17 amino acids. V shed 5 bases and J 2 bases; nucleotides not matched to a gene: 12. The CDR3 DNA sequence: TGTGCCAGCAGTATGGGGACTAGTGGGATCTTCACAGATACGCAGTATTTT. This translates into CASSMGTSGIFTDTQYF.

The chain links TRBV10-2 to TRBJ2-6; D is unresolved. In germline, CDR1 is WSHSY, CDR2 SAAADI. Between the trimmed V and J ends, which lost 6 bases and 2 bases, there was a span of 5 bases. The CDR3 loop spans 13 amino acids. CDR3 protein: CASRSAGANVLTF. CDR3 coding DNA: TGCGCCAGCAGGAGCGCTGGGGCCAACGTCCTGACTTTC.

This clonotype has just a few counts. CDR3 nucleotide sequence: TGTGCCAGCTCACCCCAGGGCCAGGGGGCGATTTACGAGCAGTACTTC. It yields the protein CASSPQGQGAIYEQYF. V gene TRBV18 combines with J gene TRBJ2-7, with 8 bases that match TRBD1. There are 16 residues in the CDR3. The junction had 11 bases not matched to a gene; V was cut back by 3 bases and J by 4 bases. The germline CDR1 and CDR2 sequences are KGHSH and LQKENI. The variable domain in full, with the rest retrieved from reference TRBV18 and TRBJ2-7, is NAGVMQNPRHLVRRRGQEARLRCSPMKGHSHVYWYRQLPEEGLKFMVYLQKENIIDESGMPKERFSAEFPKEGPSILRIQQVVRGDSAAYFCASSPQGQGAIYEQYFGPGTRLTVT.

The chain joins TRBV18 to TRBJ1-5; no clear D gene. With 3 bases removed from V and 8 bases from J, the gap between germline ends came to 14 bases. The germline gives CDR1 KGHSH, CDR2 LQKENI. This CDR3 spans 14 amino acids. The CDR3 bases are TGTGCCAGCTCACCGGACGGGATTGGCGAGCCCCAGCATTTT. Residues: CASSPDGIGEPQHF.

V gene TRBV7-2 combines with J gene TRBJ2-3, with TRBD2 matching over 9 bases. The CDR3 extends over 16 amino acids. Looked up from germline, CDR1 is SGHTA and CDR2 is FQGNSA. Losses at the gene ends were 1 base for V and 8 bases for J; bases not matched to a gene: 10. CDR3 nucleotides: TGTGCCAGCAGCTTAGGGCGCGGGAGGGCCGGGAGTACGCAGTATTTT. This translates into CASSLGRGRAGSTQYF.

CDR3 region: CSARGGGTIGNEQFF. The CDR3 DNA reads TGCAGTGCTAGAGGGGGGGGGACTATAGGAAATGAGCAGTTCTTC. This chain connects TRBV20-1 to TRBJ2-1, with 7 nucleotides matching TRBD2. Germline V CDR1 and CDR2: DFQATT, SNEGSKA (reference sequence). This CDR3 comprises 15 residues. V was pared by 1 base and J by 7 bases, with 10 bases of the junction left unmatched.

The chain carries TRBV20-1 and TRBJ2-3; TRBD2 aligns across 12 bases. The V gene's germline CDR1 is DFQATT and CDR2 SNEGSKA (reference sequence). Trimming took 3 bases from V and 1 from J; bases not matched to a gene: 5. The CDR3 runs 16 residues. CDR3: CSARRGLAGGTDTQYF. The CDR3 DNA sequence: TGCAGTGCTAGGCGGGGACTAGCGGGCGGCACAGATACGCAGTATTTT.

The chain recombines TRBV6-4 with TRBJ2-3; TRBD2 matches 8 bases. V gave up 5 bases and J gave up 4 bases; unmatched junction bases: 26. The CDR3 is 21 amino acids. Germline CDR1 is MRHNA and CDR2 is SNTAGT. This CDR3 reads CASSMDRLSNVGRGWADTQYF. DNA of the CDR3: TGTGCCAGCAGTATGGACAGACTCTCCAACGTCGGGAGGGGATGGGCAGATACGCAGTATTTT.